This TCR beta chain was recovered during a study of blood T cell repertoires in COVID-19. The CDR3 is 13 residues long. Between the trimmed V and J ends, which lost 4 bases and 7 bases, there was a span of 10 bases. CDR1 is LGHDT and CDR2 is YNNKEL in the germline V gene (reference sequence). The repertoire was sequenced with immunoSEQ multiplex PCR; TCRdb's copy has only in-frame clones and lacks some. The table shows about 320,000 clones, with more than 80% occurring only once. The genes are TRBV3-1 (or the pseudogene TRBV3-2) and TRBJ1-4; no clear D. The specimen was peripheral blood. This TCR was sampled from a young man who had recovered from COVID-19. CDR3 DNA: TGTGCCAGCAGCCCAATTTCTACTGAAAAACTGTTTTTT. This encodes CASSPISTEKLFF.